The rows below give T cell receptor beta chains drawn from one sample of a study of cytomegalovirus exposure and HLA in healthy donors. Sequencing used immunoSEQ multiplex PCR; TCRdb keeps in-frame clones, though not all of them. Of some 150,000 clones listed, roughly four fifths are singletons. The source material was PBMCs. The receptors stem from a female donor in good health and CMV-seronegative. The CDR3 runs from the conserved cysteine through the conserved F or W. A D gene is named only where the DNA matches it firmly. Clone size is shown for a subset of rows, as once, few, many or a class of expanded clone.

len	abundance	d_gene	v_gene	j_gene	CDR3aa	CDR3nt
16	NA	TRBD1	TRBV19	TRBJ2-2	CASSGPTGGVTGELFF	TGTGCCAGTAGTGGTCCAACAGGGGGCGTCACCGGGGAGCTGTTTTTT
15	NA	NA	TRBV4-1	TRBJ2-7	CASSQAEQGGNEQYF	TGCGCCAGCAGCCAAGCCGAGCAGGGCGGGAACGAGCAGTACTTC
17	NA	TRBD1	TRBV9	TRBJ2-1	CASSVVGGDRVYNEQFF	TGTGCCAGCAGCGTAGTGGGGGGGGACAGGGTCTACAATGAGCAGTTCTTC
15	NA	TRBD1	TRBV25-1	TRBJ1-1	CASSENRGMNTEAFF	TGTGCCAGCAGTGAAAACAGGGGGATGAACACTGAAGCTTTCTTT
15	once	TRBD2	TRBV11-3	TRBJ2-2	CASSLSGLGVGELFF	TGTGCCAGCAGCTTATCGGGACTAGGCGTCGGGGAGCTGTTTTTT
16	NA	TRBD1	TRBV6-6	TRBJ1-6	CASSPGQGTYNSPLHF	TGTGCCAGCAGCCCGGGACAGGGAACCTATAATTCACCCCTCCACTTT
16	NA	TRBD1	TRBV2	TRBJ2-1	CASSGTTGGYYNEQFF	TGTGCCAGCAGTGGTACGACAGGGGGCTATTACAATGAGCAGTTCTTC
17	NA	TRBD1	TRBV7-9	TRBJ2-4	CASSPMPDREAKNIQYF	TGTGCCAGCAGCCCGATGCCGGACAGGGAAGCCAAAAACATTCAGTACTTC
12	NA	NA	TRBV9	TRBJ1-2	CASRGGAYGYTF	TGTGCCAGCAGGGGGGGAGCGTATGGCTACACCTTC
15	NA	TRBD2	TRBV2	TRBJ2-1	CASNELLAGGGAQFF	TGTGCCAGCAACGAGCTACTAGCGGGAGGAGGCGCGCAGTTCTTC
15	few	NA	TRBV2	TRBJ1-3	CASMRGGASGNTIYF	TGTGCCAGCATGCGGGGGGGCGCTTCGGGAAACACCATATATTTT
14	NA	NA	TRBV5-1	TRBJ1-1	CASSVRRGNTEAFF	TGCGCCAGCAGCGTGCGCAGGGGGAACACTGAAGCTTTCTTT
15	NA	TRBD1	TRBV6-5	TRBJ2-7	CASSYGTGASYEQYF	TGTGCCAGCAGTTACGGGACAGGGGCTTCCTACGAGCAGTACTTC
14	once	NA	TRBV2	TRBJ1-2	CASSVLQGNYGYTF	TGTGCCAGCAGTGTCCTACAGGGTAACTATGGCTACACCTTC
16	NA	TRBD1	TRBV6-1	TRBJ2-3	CASSEALVGGGDTQYF	TGTGCCAGCAGTGAAGCGCTGGTAGGGGGCGGGGATACGCAGTATTTT
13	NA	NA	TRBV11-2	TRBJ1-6	CASSLGSGSPLHF	TGTGCCAGCAGCTTAGGGTCGGGTTCACCCCTCCACTTT
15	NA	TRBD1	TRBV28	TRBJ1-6	CASRIQGQGYSPLHF	TGTGCCAGCAGGATCCAGGGACAGGGATATTCACCCCTCCACTTT
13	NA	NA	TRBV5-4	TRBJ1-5	CASGWGGNQPQHF	TGTGCCAGCGGTTGGGGAGGCAATCAGCCCCAGCATTTT
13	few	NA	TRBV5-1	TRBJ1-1	CASTSWGEGEAFF	TGCGCCAGCACCTCGTGGGGGGAGGGTGAAGCTTTCTTT
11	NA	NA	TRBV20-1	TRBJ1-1	CSASGEVGASF	TGCAGTGCTAGCGGGGAAGTAGGCGCTTCCTTT